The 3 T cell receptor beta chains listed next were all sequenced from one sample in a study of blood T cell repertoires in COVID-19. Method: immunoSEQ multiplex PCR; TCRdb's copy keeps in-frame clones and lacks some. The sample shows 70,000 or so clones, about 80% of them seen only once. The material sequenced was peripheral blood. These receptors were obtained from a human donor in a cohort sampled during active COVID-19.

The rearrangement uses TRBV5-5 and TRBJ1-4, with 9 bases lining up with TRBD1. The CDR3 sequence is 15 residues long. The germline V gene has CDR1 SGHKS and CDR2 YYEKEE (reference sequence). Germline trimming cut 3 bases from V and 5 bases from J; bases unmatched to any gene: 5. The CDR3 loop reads CASSSWTGDNEKLFF. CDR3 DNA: TGTGCCAGCAGCTCATGGACAGGGGACAATGAAAAACTGTTTTTT. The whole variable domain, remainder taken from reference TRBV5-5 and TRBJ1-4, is DAGVTQSPTHLIKTRGQQVTLRCSPISGHKSVSWYQQVLGQGPQFIFQYYEKEERGRGNFPDRFSARQFPNYSSELNVNALLLGDSALYLCASSSWTGDNEKLFFGSGTQLSVL.

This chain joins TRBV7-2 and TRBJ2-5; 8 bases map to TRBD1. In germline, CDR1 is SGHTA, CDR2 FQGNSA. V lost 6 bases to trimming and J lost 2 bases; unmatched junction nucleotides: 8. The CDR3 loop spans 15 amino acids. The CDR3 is CASSPDRGGQETQYF. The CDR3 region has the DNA TGTGCCAGCAGTCCTGACAGGGGTGGGCAAGAGACCCAGTACTTC.

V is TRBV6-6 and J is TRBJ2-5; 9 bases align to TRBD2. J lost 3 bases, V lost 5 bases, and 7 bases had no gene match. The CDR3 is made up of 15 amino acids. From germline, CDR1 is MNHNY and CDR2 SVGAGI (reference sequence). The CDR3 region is CASSGGGGGKETQYF. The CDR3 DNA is TGTGCCAGCAGTGGCGGGGGGGGCGGGAAAGAGACCCAGTACTTC.